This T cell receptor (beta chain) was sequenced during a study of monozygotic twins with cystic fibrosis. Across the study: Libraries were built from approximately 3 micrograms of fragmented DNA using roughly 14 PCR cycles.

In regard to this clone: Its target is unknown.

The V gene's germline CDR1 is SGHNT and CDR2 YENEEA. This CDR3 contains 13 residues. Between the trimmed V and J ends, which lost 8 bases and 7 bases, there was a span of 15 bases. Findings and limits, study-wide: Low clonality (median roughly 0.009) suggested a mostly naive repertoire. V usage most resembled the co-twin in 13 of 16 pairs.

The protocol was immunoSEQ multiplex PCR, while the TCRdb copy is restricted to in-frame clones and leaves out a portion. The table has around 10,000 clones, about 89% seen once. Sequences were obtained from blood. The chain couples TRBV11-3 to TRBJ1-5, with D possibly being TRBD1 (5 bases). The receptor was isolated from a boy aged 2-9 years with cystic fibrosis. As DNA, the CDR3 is TGTGCCAGCGCGGGGGAGTTGGGCCAGCCCCAGCATTTT. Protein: CASAGELGQPQHF.